This T cell receptor beta chain was obtained from a study of cytomegalovirus exposure and HLA in healthy donors. Germline CDR1 is ENHRY and CDR2 is SYGVKD. V was cut by 0 bases and J by 6 bases, with 15 bases left in between. This CDR3 has 16 residues. Details on this clone: Its antigen is not identified.

The primer mix had 60 Vbeta and 13 Jbeta primers. TCRdb's copy holds only in-frame clones and misses some; the assay was immunoSEQ multiplex PCR. The top ten hold roughly 3.5% of the sample, which has fewer than 200,000 clones, 60% to 85% seen once. The study, taken as a whole, reports: Association of 15,000 to 20,000 TCR beta sequences with HLA alleles was found at 0.05 false discovery rate in a later analysis. Of the V segments, some could not be distinguished, including TRBV6-2 and TRBV6-3, and were excluded.

The rearrangement links TRBV10-3 to TRBJ1-5; D is perhaps TRBD1 (5 bases). The clonotype comes from a young man in good health and CMV-seropositive. Input material: PBMCs. This chain's CDR3 is CAISESWGVGGQPQHF. In DNA form, the CDR3 reads TGTGCCATCAGTGAGTCGTGGGGGGTCGGGGGTCAGCCCCAGCATTTT.